These 7 T cell receptor beta chains were sequenced from one sample in a study of vaccination and CD4 T cells after COVID-19. The assay that was used to sequence DNA from cultured CD4+ T cells was the Oncomine TCR Beta short-read assay. A single record per CDR3 protein comes from TCRdb applying MiXCR to the PCR reads. The data hold under 25,000 distinct CDR3 sequences, with 45% to 50% observed a single time. The treatment denotes: approximately nine-day PBMC culture with coronavirus spike peptide pools or control peptides (ViraFEST assay). Their antigen targets remain unknown. The specimen was CD4+ T cells from blood, cultured in vitro. Receptors originate from a human donor who had recovered from COVID-19.

This clonotype has more than one count but fewer than ten. V is TRBV7-6 and J is TRBJ1-6, with 8 positions matching TRBD1. The CDR3 spans 15 residues. Trimming at V came to 4 bases and at J to 6 bases, leaving 5 bases not matched to a gene. The germline gives CDR1 SGHVS, CDR2 FNYEAQ. CDR3 nucleotide sequence: TGTGCCAGCAGCTCCGGGACAGGAGGTAATTCACCCCTCCACTTT. It translates to CASSSGTGGNSPLHF.

This clonotype was detected a few times. The chain employs TRBV19 and TRBJ2-1, with D perhaps TRBD1 (6 bases). The CDR3 totals 14 residues. V lost 3 bases, J lost 4 bases, and 10 bases lay in between. Germline loops: CDR1 LNHDA, CDR2 SQIVND (reference sequence). This CDR3 is CASSIRGTYNEQFF. CDR3 DNA: TGTGCCAGTAGTATCAGGGGCACTTACAATGAGCAGTTCTTC. Complete variable domain (other parts from reference TRBV19 and TRBJ2-1): DGGITQSPKYLFRKEGQNVTLSCEQNLNHDAMYWYRQDPGQGLRLIYYSQIVNDFQKGDIAEGYSVSREKKESFPLTVTSAQKNPTAFYLCASSIRGTYNEQFFGPGTRLTVL.

This clonotype occurred once. The V and J genes are TRBV4-3 and TRBJ1-1; D is uncertain. CDR3 size: 15 residues. The V gene's germline CDR1 is LGHNA and CDR2 YSLEER. The V and J ends lost 2 bases and 0 bases respectively, with 10 bases between them. The CDR3 spells CASSQLWYLNTEAFF. As DNA, the CDR3 is TGCGCCAGCAGCCAACTCTGGTACCTGAACACTGAAGCTTTCTTT.

This clonotype was counted only a few times. The genes are TRBV7-3 and TRBJ2-5, with 10 positions matching TRBD1. The V gene's germline CDR1 is SGHTA and CDR2 FQGTGA. The CDR3 contains 15 residues. Losses at the gene ends were 5 bases for V and 5 bases for J; bases not matched to a gene: 8. CDR3 sequence reads: CASSRQGAIGETQYF. In DNA, the CDR3 is TGTGCCAGCAGCCGACAGGGGGCAATCGGGGAGACCCAGTACTTC.

This chain joins TRBV12-3 or TRBV12-4 and TRBJ1-5; D uncertain. V was shortened by 3 bases and J by 4 bases, with 7 bases between the two germline ends. This CDR3 is built from 13 residues. The CDR3 is CASSFTDNQPQHF. CDR3 nucleotide sequence: TGTGCCAGCAGTTTCACAGATAATCAGCCCCAGCATTTT.

This chain uses TRBV20-1 with TRBJ2-3; 9 positions agree with TRBD2. J gave up 5 bases and V 1 base, and 4 bases lay outside the gene matches. CDR1 DFQATT and CDR2 SNEGSKA come from the germline V gene (reference sequence). This CDR3 has 14 amino acids. DNA for the CDR3: TGCAGTGCTAGAGGGGCGGGAGGGATAGATACGCAGTATTTT. It translates to CSARGAGGIDTQYF.

J is TRBJ1-6 and V is TRBV20-1, with TRBD1 as a possible D gene (6 bases). The CDR3 extends over 13 amino acids. Germline V gives CDR1 DFQATT, CDR2 SNEGSKA (reference sequence). V gave up 4 bases and J gave up 7 bases, with 11 bases separating them. The CDR3 DNA reads TGCAGTGCTAAACAGGGAGAGAATTCACCCCTCCACTTT. This encodes CSAKQGENSPLHF.